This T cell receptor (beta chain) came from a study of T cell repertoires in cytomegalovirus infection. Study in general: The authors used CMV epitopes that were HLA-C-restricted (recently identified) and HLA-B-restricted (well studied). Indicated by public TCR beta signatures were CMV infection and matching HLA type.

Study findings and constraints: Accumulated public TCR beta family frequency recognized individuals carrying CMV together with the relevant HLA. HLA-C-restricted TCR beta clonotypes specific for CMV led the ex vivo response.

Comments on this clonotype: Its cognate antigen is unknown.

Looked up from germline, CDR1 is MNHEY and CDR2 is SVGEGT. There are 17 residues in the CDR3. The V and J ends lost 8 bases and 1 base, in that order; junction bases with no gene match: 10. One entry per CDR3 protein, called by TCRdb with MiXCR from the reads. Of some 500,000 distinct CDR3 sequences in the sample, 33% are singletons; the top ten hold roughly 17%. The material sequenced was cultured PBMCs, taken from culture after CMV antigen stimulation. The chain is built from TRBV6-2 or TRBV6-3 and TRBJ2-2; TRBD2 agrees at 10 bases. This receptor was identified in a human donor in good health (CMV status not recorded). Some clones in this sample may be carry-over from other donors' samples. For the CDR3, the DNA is TGTGCCAGCCCGACTAGCGGGCCCCTGCGGAACACCGGGGAGCTGTTTTTT. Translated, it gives CASPTSGPLRNTGELFF.